The clone carrying this T cell receptor (beta chain) was counted between two and nine times. These data originate in a study of blood T cell repertoires in COVID-19. Study in general: The United States, Italy and Spain were the sources of the acute and convalescent COVID-19 samples.

Produced via immunoSEQ multiplex PCR; TCRdb's table is partial and in-frame only. The sample shows more than 90,000 clones, roughly 80% of them seen only once. CDR1 is MNHEY and CDR2 is SVGAGI in the germline V gene. The CDR3 consists of 12 residues. V lost 10 bases, J lost 6 bases, and 15 bases lay in between. The sequencing input was peripheral blood. The chain is built from TRBV6-5 and TRBJ1-2, with D possibly matching TRBD1 (6 bases). This TCR was sampled from a man aged 65-85 years with acute or convalescent COVID-19. The CDR3 DNA reads as TGTGCCACCATGAGGACAGAGAATGGCTACACCTTC. Translating it yields CATMRTENGYTF.